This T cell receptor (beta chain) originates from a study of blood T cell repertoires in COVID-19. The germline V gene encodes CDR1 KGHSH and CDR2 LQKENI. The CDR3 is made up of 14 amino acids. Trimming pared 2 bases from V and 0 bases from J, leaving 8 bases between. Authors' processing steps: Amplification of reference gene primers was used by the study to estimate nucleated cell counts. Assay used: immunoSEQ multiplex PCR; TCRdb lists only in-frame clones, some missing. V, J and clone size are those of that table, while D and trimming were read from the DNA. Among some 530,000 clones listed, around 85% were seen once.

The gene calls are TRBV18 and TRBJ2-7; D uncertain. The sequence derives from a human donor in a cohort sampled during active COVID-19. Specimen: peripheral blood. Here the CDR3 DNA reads TGTGCCAGCTCACCAAGCCCGAGCTCCTACGAGCAGTACTTC. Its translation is CASSPSPSSYEQYF.